A selection of T cell receptor beta chains follows, all from one sample in a study of glioma-infiltrating T cells after dendritic cell vaccination. The data were produced by immunoSEQ multiplex PCR, yet TCRdb's version contains in-frame clones alone and is incomplete. The sample lists tens of thousands of clones; roughly 80% were seen once. The specimen comprised blood, sampled before dendritic cell vaccination. Every receptor here comes from a human donor with glioblastoma. Both conserved end residues are part of each CDR3. The D gene is left open where the match is weak. Clone size, where shown, is once, few, many, or a class for clones that have expanded.

V	size	D	J	CDR3	DNA
TRBV28	NA	NA	TRBJ1-1	CASRRESLTEAFF	TGTGCCAGCAGGCGGGAAAGCCTAACTGAAGCTTTCTTT
TRBV11-2	NA	NA	TRBJ2-2	CASSLEGLITGELFF	TGTGCCAGCAGCTTAGAGGGACTCATCACCGGGGAGCTGTTTTTT
TRBV5-1	NA	TRBD2	TRBJ2-1	CASQLLAGIHNEQFF	TGCGCCTCCCAACTGTTAGCGGGGATTCACAATGAGCAGTTCTTC
TRBV5-8	NA	NA	TRBJ2-4	CASTVTSDYIQYF	TGTGCCAGCACGGTAACTAGTGATTACATTCAGTACTTC
TRBV19	NA	NA	TRBJ2-1	CASSIGQVGDNEQFF	TGTGCCAGTAGTATCGGTCAGGTCGGCGACAATGAGCAGTTCTTC
TRBV6-5	NA	NA	TRBJ1-2	CASRKRALTNYGYTF	TGTGCCAGCCGGAAGCGAGCCCTCACTAACTATGGCTACACCTTC
TRBV2	NA	TRBD2	TRBJ2-1	CARKAGASDEQFF	TGTGCCAGAAAAGCGGGAGCCTCGGATGAGCAGTTCTTC
TRBV5-4	NA	TRBD2	TRBJ2-3	CASSLTSGSTDTQYF	TGTGCCAGCAGCCTAACTAGCGGAAGCACAGATACGCAGTATTTT
TRBV6-1	NA	NA	TRBJ2-7	CASGTGSASYEQYF	TGTGCCAGCGGTACAGGGAGTGCCTCCTACGAGCAGTACTTC
TRBV19	NA	NA	TRBJ2-1	CASSFLSEQFF	TGTGCCAGTAGTTTCCTCTCTGAGCAGTTCTTC
TRBV27	once	NA	TRBJ2-6	CASSSIAGANVLTF	TGTGCCAGCAGTTCCATAGCCGGGGCCAACGTCCTGACTTTC
TRBV6-1	NA	TRBD1	TRBJ2-1	CASSGGQGSYNEQFF	TGTGCCAGCAGTGGGGGACAGGGTTCCTACAATGAGCAGTTCTTC
TRBV19	once	NA	TRBJ2-3	CATSIGISVDTQYF	TGTGCCACCAGTATTGGGATTAGCGTTGATACGCAGTATTTT
TRBV11-1	NA	TRBD1	TRBJ2-3	CASSPISTGVNTDTQYF	TGTGCCAGCAGCCCTATTTCGACAGGGGTAAACACAGATACGCAGTATTTT
TRBV25-1	NA	TRBD1	TRBJ2-1	CASSEGQGSYNEQFF	TGTGCCAGCAGTGAAGGACAGGGCTCCTACAATGAGCAGTTCTTC
TRBV20-1	NA	NA	TRBJ2-3	CSASRVSTQYF	TGCAGTGCTAGCAGGGTTAGTACGCAGTATTTT
TRBV7-2	NA	NA	TRBJ1-3	CASSLVQPSGNTIYF	TGTGCCAGCAGCTTAGTACAGCCCTCTGGAAACACCATATATTTT
TRBV7-9	NA	NA	TRBJ1-6	CASSLGQASSYNSPLHF	TGTGCCAGCAGCTTAGGACAGGCGAGCTCCTATAATTCACCCCTCCACTTT
TRBV5-6	NA	TRBD2	TRBJ2-2	CASSLNPGGSTTGELFF	TGTGCCAGCAGCCTCAACCCTGGCGGGAGTACCACCGGGGAGCTGTTTTTT
TRBV6-6	NA	NA	TRBJ1-1	CASSYSQGGTEAFF	TGTGCCAGCAGTTACTCACAGGGTGGTACTGAAGCTTTCTTT
TRBV2	NA	NA	TRBJ2-5	CASNPNQRAPLTQYF	TGTGCCAGCAACCCCAACCAGCGGGCCCCCCTGACCCAGTACTTC
TRBV30	NA	NA	TRBJ2-5	CAWSSQGETQYF	TGTGCCTGGAGTTCCCAGGGAGAGACCCAGTACTTC
TRBV6-5	NA	TRBD2	TRBJ2-5	CATKRGTYQETQYF	TGTGCCACCAAGCGGGGGACGTACCAAGAGACCCAGTACTTC
TRBV7-2	few	TRBD1	TRBJ2-7	CASSAGQGFTYAQYF	TGTGCCAGCAGCGCCGGACAGGGGTTTACCTACGCGCAGTACTTC
TRBV9	NA	TRBD2	TRBJ2-2	CASSATSGRLRRSTGELFF	TGTGCCAGCAGCGCGACTAGCGGGAGGCTTCGGCGTAGCACCGGGGAGCTGTTTTTT
TRBV5-1	few	NA	TRBJ2-2	CASSDEGVGELFF	TGCGCCAGCAGCGACGAGGGGGTCGGGGAGCTGTTTTTT
TRBV6-1	NA	TRBD1	TRBJ2-1	CASSLRTGYNEQFF	TGTGCCAGCAGTTTAAGGACAGGTTACAATGAGCAGTTCTTC
TRBV19	NA	NA	TRBJ1-4	CASSIVHQNEKLFF	TGTGCCAGTAGTATAGTACACCAAAATGAAAAACTGTTTTTT
TRBV9	NA	TRBD1	TRBJ1-1	CASTGQGGTEAFF	TGTGCCAGCACCGGACAGGGCGGCACTGAAGCTTTCTTT
TRBV7-2	few	NA	TRBJ2-3	CASSSWTTSTDTQYF	TGTGCCAGCAGCTCATGGACAACTAGCACAGATACGCAGTATTTT
TRBV5-6	NA	TRBD1	TRBJ1-4	CASSSPGQGELFF	TGTGCCAGCAGCTCCCCGGGACAGGGCGAACTGTTTTTT
TRBV10-3	NA	TRBD1	TRBJ1-3	CAISESAGGSGNTIYF	TGTGCCATCAGTGAGTCGGCAGGGGGCTCTGGAAACACCATATATTTT
TRBV6-1	NA	TRBD2	TRBJ2-1	CASIQREGYEQFF	TGTGCCAGCATCCAGCGGGAGGGCTATGAGCAGTTCTTC
TRBV7-9	few	NA	TRBJ2-1	CASSLYEGAEQFF	TGTGCCAGCAGCTTATATGAGGGAGCTGAGCAGTTCTTC
TRBV7-2	few	TRBD1	TRBJ1-1	CASSFRDRNTEAFF	TGTGCCAGCAGCTTCCGGGACAGGAACACTGAAGCTTTCTTT
TRBV4-2	few	TRBD2	TRBJ2-1	CASSQAKASGKYRDEQFF	TGTGCCAGCAGCCAAGCGAAGGCTAGCGGGAAATATAGGGACGAGCAGTTCTTC
TRBV7-2	few	NA	TRBJ2-3	CASSLQRRTDTQYF	TGTGCCAGCAGCTTACAGCGGCGCACAGATACGCAGTATTTT
TRBV18	once	TRBD1	TRBJ1-1	CASSRGQGRTEAFF	TGTGCCAGCTCCCGAGGACAGGGGCGGACTGAAGCTTTCTTT
TRBV19	NA	NA	TRBJ1-5	CASSKGEINQPQHF	TGTGCCAGTAGTAAGGGGGAGATCAATCAGCCCCAGCATTTT
TRBV27	NA	TRBD1	TRBJ1-2	CASRRNFTGDYGYTF	TGTGCCAGCAGGCGTAACTTCACAGGGGATTATGGCTACACCTTC
TRBV10-3	NA	TRBD1	TRBJ2-7	CAISEPGQVSYEQYF	TGTGCCATCAGTGAACCAGGACAGGTCTCCTACGAGCAGTACTTC
TRBV7-9	NA	TRBD2	TRBJ2-5	CASSLLGSGEQETQYF	TGTGCCAGCAGCTTACTTGGTAGCGGGGAACAAGAGACCCAGTACTTC
TRBV2	NA	NA	TRBJ1-5	CASTILRLGGSGSSPQHF	TGTGCCAGCACCATCCTTAGGCTCGGAGGGTCGGGATCTTCGCCCCAGCATTTT